Listed here are 16 T cell receptor beta chains from one sample, sequenced in a study of blood T cell repertoires in COVID-19. The assay was immunoSEQ multiplex PCR, and TCRdb's table has in-frame clones only and misses some. The table shows approximately 180,000 clones, with about 87% occurring only once. Material for sequencing was peripheral blood. The origin of the receptors is a man between 40 and 49 years old with active or convalescent COVID-19.

This sequence joins TRBV6-5 and TRBJ2-5; no clear D. V gave up 7 bases and J gave up 2 bases, with 5 bases separating them. The CDR3 is 11 amino acids. CDR1 MNHEY and CDR2 SVGAGI come from the germline V gene. DNA for the CDR3: TGTGCCAGCACCCCTCAAGAGACCCAGTACTTC. Amino acid sequence: CASTPQETQYF.

The V gene is TRBV3-1 (or the pseudogene TRBV3-2), the J gene TRBJ1-5; a weak D match, TRBD1 (5 bases). The V and J ends lost 1 base and 9 bases respectively, with 7 bases between them. The germline V gene has CDR1 LGHDT and CDR2 YNNKEL (reference sequence). The CDR3 sequence is 12 residues long. The CDR3 nucleotides read TGTGCCAGCAGCCAAGGCGGGGGGCCCCAGCATTTT. Translation: CASSQGGGPQHF.

V is TRBV5-1 and J is TRBJ2-3; 8 bases align to TRBD2. Germline V gene lookup returns CDR1 SGHRS and CDR2 YFSETQ. This CDR3 comprises 15 residues. Trimming removed 1 base from V and 3 bases from J; junction bases left unmatched: 4. For the CDR3, the DNA is TGCGCCAGCAGCTTGTTCGCGGGGGGAACAGATACGCAGTATTTT. Protein product: CASSLFAGGTDTQYF.

The V call is TRBV30, the J call TRBJ1-5; 11 nucleotides align to TRBD1. This CDR3 is built from 14 residues. V trimming: 0 bases; J trimming: 9 bases; junction bases outside the gene matches: 4. CDR1 is GTSNPN, CDR2 SVGIG, per germline (reference sequence). The CDR3 loop reads CAWSVQGQGVPQHF. DNA of the CDR3: TGTGCCTGGAGTGTACAGGGACAGGGGGTGCCCCAGCATTTT.

The rearrangement uses TRBV6-2 or TRBV6-3 and TRBJ1-5; 7 bases map to TRBD1. CDR3 size: 14 residues. V shed 0 bases, J shed 7 bases, and the junction held 3 bases outside the gene matches. Germline V gene lookup returns CDR1 MNHEY and CDR2 SVGEGT. CDR3: CASSYSGGRQPQHF. CDR3 sequence (DNA): TGTGCCAGCAGTTACTCAGGGGGCAGGCAGCCCCAGCATTTT.

The chain joins TRBV7-3 to TRBJ2-1; weak D call: TRBD1 (6 bases). V gave up 5 bases and J gave up 8 bases, with 13 bases separating them. The length of the CDR3 is 13 residues. Germline V gives CDR1 SGHTA, CDR2 FQGTGA. The CDR3 loop is CASSPRRTDEQFF. CDR3 in DNA: TGTGCCAGCAGCCCCCGCCGGACAGATGAGCAGTTCTTC.

The gene calls are TRBV29-1 and TRBJ1-2; D is perhaps TRBD1 (6 bases). V was shortened by 4 bases and J by 7 bases, with 10 bases between the two germline ends. The CDR3 length is 11 residues. Germline lookup yields CDR1 SQVTM and CDR2 ANQGSEA. CDR3 DNA sequence: TGCAGCGTTGGAGGGGGTGGTGGCTACACCTTC. Translating gives CSVGGGGGYTF.

The chain couples TRBV5-1 to TRBJ2-1, with 7 bases that match TRBD2. CDR1 and CDR2 (germline): SGHRS, YFSETQ. V lost 7 bases and J lost 6; bases outside the gene matches: 16. The CDR3 loop spans 16 amino acids. The CDR3 bases are TGCGCCAGCGCGAGGGGCCAAAGCCCGGGGGGCAATGAGCAGTTCTTC. Translated: CASARGQSPGGNEQFF.

This clone occurred a few times. V gene TRBV29-1 combines with J gene TRBJ1-3; TRBD1 agrees at 9 bases. The trim removed 6 bases at V and 2 bases at J, leaving 8 bases unmatched. Germline V gene lookup returns CDR1 SQVTM and CDR2 ANQGSEA. CDR3 length equals 15 residues. The CDR3 loop is CSVMTGTGTGNTIYF. In DNA, the CDR3 is TGCAGCGTCATGACAGGGACAGGGACTGGAAACACCATATATTTT.

The chain recombines TRBV6-6 with TRBJ1-2; 7 nucleotides match TRBD1. The V and J ends lost 10 bases and 4 bases, in that order; junction bases with no gene match: 12. CDR1 MNHNY and CDR2 SVGAGI come from the germline V gene (reference sequence). This CDR3 is built from 14 residues. This chain's CDR3 is CATHPEGAIYGYTF. In nucleotides, the CDR3 is TGTGCCACCCACCCTGAGGGGGCCATCTATGGCTACACCTTC.

This chain links TRBV4-1 with TRBJ2-1; a possible D gene is TRBD2 (6 bases). The V end lost 3 bases, the J end lost 9 bases, and 24 bases lay between the germline ends. The CDR3 extends over 17 amino acids. Germline V gene lookup returns CDR1 MGHRA and CDR2 YSYEKL. The CDR3 nucleotides read TGCGCCAGCAGCCATGACCCCGGGACTTACATGACCCCTGAGCAGTTCTTC. Encoded protein: CASSHDPGTYMTPEQFF.

The rearrangement joins TRBV7-3 to TRBJ2-3, with TRBD2 matching over 7 bases. Unmatched junction bases numbered 17, after V lost 5 bases and J lost 6 bases. CDR1 and CDR2 from the germline V gene are SGHTA and FQGTGA. CDR3 length: 17 amino acids. CDR3 coding DNA: TGTGCCAGCAGCCCTAACCCTAGCGGATACAGGTTGGATACGCAGTATTTT. Encoded protein: CASSPNPSGYRLDTQYF.

V usage is TRBV6-5 and J usage is TRBJ1-2; D not resolved. This CDR3 spans 13 amino acids. Trimming cost V 11 bases and J 2 bases, with 15 bases left between them. Germline CDR1 MNHEY, CDR2 SVGAGI. This chain's CDR3 is CAVSRGANYGYTF. DNA for the CDR3: TGTGCCGTATCCCGGGGAGCGAACTATGGCTACACCTTC.

Here the CDR3 reads CASRGQNYGYTF. The CDR3 region has the DNA TGTGCCAGCAGGGGACAGAACTATGGCTACACCTTC. This chain connects TRBV12-3 or TRBV12-4 to TRBJ1-2; 7 nucleotides match TRBD1. After removal of 6 bases from V and 2 bases from J, the junction contained 0 bases not matched to a gene. The CDR3 has 12 residues.

The chain recombines TRBV4-3 with TRBJ2-2, with D maybe TRBD1 (5 bases). Trimming pared 4 bases from V and 0 bases from J, leaving 9 bases between. The CDR3 covers 15 residues. The germline V gene encodes CDR1 LGHNA and CDR2 YSLEER. The CDR3 here is CASSPKTANTGELFF. CDR3 DNA sequence: TGCGCCAGCAGCCCTAAGACAGCGAACACCGGGGAGCTGTTTTTT.

The V and J genes are TRBV5-4 and TRBJ2-3, with a weak D call TRBD2 (6 bases). Germline CDR1 reads SGHNT; CDR2 reads YYREEE (reference sequence). The germline V and J ends were trimmed by 4 bases and 4 bases, with 16 bases remaining between them. The CDR3 is made up of 15 amino acids. DNA of the CDR3: TGTGCCAGCAGCCGCGAGATAGCGGCCCCAGATACGCAGTATTTT. This gives the protein CASSREIAAPDTQYF.